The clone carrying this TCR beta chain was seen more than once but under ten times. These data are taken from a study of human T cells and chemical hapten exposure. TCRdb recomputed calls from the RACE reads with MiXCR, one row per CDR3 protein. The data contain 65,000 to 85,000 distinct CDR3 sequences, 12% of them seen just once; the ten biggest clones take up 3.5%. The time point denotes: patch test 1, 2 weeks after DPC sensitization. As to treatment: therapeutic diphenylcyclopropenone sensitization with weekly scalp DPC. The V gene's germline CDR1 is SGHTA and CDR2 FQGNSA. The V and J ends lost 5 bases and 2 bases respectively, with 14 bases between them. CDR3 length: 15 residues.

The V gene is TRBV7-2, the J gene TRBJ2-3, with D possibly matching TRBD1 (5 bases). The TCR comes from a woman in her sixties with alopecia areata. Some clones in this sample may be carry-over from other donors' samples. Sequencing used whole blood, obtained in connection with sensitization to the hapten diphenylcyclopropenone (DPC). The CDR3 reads CASSIRELYTDTQYF. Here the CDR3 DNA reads TGTGCCAGCAGCATCAGGGAACTTTACACAGATACGCAGTATTTT.